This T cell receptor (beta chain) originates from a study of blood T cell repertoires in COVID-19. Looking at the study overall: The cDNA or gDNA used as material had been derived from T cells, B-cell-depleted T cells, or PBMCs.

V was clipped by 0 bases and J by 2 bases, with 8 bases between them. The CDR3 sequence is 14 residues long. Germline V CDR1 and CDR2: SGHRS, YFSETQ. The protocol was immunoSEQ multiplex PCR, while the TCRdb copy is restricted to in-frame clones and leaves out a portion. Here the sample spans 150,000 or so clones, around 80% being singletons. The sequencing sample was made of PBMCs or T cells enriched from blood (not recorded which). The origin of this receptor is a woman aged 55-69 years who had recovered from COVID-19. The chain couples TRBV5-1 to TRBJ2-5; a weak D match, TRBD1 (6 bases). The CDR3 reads CASSLEGQQETQYF. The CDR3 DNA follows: TGCGCCAGCAGCTTGGAAGGACAGCAAGAGACCCAGTACTTC.